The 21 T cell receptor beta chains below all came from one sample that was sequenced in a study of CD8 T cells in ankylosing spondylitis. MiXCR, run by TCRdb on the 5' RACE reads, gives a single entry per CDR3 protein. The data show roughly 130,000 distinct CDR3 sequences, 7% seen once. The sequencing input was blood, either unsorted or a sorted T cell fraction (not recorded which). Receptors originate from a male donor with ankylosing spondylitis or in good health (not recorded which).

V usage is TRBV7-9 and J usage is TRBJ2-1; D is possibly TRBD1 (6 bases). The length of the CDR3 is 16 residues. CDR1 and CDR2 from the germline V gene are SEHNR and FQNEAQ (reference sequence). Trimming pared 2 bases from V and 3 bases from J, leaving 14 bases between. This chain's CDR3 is CASSLIWADSYNEQFF. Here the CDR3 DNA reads TGTGCCAGCAGCTTAATCTGGGCGGACAGCTACAATGAGCAGTTCTTC. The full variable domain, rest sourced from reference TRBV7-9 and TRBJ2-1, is DTGVSQNPRHKITKRGQNVTFRCDPISEHNRLYWYRQTLGQGPEFLTYFQNEAQLEKSRLLSDRFSAERPKGSFSTLEIQRTEQGDSAMYLCASSLIWADSYNEQFFGPGTRLTVL.

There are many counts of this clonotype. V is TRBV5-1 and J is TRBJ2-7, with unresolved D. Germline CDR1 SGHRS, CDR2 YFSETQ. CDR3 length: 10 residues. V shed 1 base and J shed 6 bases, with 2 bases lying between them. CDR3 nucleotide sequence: TGCGCCAGCAGCTTGTTCGAGCAGTACTTC. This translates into CASSLFEQYF.

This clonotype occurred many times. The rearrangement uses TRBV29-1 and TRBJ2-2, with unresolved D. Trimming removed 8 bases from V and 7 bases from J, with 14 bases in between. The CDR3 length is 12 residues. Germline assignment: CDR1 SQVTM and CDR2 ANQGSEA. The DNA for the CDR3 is TGCAGCCATGGTGCGATAGACGGGGAGCTGTTTTTT. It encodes CSHGAIDGELFF.

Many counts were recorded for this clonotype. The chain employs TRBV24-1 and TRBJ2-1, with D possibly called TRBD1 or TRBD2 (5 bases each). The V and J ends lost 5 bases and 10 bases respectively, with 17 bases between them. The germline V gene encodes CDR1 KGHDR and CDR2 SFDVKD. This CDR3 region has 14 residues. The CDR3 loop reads CATSGWDRFGEQFF. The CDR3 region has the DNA TGTGCCACCAGTGGCTGGGACCGTTTTGGAGAGCAGTTCTTC.

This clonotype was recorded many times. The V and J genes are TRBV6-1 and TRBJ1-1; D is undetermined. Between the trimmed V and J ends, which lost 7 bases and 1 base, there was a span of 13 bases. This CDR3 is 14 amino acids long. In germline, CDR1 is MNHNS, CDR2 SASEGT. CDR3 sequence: CASTARSGNTEAFF. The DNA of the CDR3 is TGTGCCAGCACCGCCCGGTCTGGGAACACTGAAGCTTTCTTT.

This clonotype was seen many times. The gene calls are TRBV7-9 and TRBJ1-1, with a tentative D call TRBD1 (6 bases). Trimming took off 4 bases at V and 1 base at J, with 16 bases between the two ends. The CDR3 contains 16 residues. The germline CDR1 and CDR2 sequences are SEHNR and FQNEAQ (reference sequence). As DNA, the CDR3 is TGTGCCAGCAGCTCTAATCCAGGGGTAGGGAACACTGAAGCTTTCTTT. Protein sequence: CASSSNPGVGNTEAFF.

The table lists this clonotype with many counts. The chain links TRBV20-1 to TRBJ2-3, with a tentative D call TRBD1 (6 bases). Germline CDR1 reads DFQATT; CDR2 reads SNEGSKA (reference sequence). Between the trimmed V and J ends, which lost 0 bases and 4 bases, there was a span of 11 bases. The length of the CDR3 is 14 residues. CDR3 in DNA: TGCAGTGCTAGAGAGGGGGCGAGTGCAGATACGCAGTATTTT. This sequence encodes CSAREGASADTQYF.

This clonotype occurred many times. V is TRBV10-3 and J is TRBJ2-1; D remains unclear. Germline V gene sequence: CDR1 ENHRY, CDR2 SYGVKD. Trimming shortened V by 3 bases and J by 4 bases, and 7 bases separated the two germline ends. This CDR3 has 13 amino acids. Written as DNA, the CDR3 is TGTGCCATCAGTGAATTGGAGTACAATGAGCAGTTCTTC. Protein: CAISELEYNEQFF.

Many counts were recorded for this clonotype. Here the CDR3 reads CASRGTENYGYTF. In DNA form, the CDR3 reads TGTGCCAGCAGGGGGACAGAGAACTATGGCTACACCTTC. This sequence joins TRBV12-3 or TRBV12-4 and TRBJ1-2, with 7 bases aligning to TRBD1. The CDR3 is 13 amino acids. The V gene end was trimmed by 6 bases and the J gene end by 2 bases; junction bases not matched to a gene: 3.

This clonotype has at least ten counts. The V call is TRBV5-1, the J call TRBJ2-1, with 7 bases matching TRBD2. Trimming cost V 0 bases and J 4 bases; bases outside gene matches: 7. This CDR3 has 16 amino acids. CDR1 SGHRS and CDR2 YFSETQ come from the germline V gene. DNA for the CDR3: TGCGCCAGCAGCTTGGCGGCTAGCGGCCAATACAATGAGCAGTTCTTC. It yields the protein CASSLAASGQYNEQFF.

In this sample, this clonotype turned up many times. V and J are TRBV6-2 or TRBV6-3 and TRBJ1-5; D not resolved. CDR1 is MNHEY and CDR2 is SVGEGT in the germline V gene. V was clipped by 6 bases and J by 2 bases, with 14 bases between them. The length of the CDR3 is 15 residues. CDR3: CASSPPGFGNQPQHF. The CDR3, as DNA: TGTGCCAGCAGCCCCCCAGGCTTTGGCAATCAGCCCCAGCATTTT.

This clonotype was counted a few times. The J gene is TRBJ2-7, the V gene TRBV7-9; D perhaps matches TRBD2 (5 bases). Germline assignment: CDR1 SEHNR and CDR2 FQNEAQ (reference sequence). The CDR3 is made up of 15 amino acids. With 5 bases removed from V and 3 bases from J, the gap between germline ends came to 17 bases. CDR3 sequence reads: CASSPALVRGYEQYF. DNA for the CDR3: TGTGCCAGCAGCCCCGCCCTCGTTCGGGGCTACGAGCAGTACTTC.

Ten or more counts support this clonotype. CDR3 bases: TGCAGTGCTCCTACCGAGGGGGGGGGTGAAAAACTGTTTTTT. Translated: CSAPTEGGGEKLFF. The gene calls are TRBV20-1 and TRBJ1-4, with a possible D match to TRBD1 (6 bases). CDR1 DFQATT and CDR2 SNEGSKA come from the germline V gene (reference sequence). With 5 bases removed from V and 7 bases from J, the gap between germline ends came to 17 bases. CDR3 length: 14 amino acids.

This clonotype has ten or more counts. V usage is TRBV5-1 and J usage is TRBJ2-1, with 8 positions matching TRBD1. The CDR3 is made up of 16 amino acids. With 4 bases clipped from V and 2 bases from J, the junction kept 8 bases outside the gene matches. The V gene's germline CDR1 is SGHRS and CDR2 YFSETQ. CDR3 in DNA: TGCGCCAGCAGCGCAGGGACAGGTCCCCCCTACAATGAGCAGTTCTTC. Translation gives CASSAGTGPPYNEQFF.

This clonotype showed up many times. The CDR3 nucleotides are TGTGCCAGCAGCCAATCCGCGGGGGTCTACAATGAGCAGTTCTTC. Its translation: CASSQSAGVYNEQFF. This chain links TRBV3-1 with TRBJ2-1, with TRBD2 matching 7 bases. The V gene's germline CDR1 is LGHDT and CDR2 YNNKEL (reference sequence). With V trimmed by 2 bases and J by 3 bases, 4 bases remained unmatched. The CDR3 totals 15 residues.

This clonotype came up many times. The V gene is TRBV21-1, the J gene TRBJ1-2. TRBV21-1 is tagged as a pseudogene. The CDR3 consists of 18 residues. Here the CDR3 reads CASTYADGPRAFNYGYTF. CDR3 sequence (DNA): TGTGCCAGCACCTACGCCGACGGCCCCAGGGCGTTTAACTATGGCTACACCTTC.

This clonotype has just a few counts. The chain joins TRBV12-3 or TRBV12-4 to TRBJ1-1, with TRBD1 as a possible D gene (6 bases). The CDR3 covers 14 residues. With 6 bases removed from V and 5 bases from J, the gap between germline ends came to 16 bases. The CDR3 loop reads CASSNRRRGTEAFF. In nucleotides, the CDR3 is TGTGCCAGCAGCAACAGGAGAAGGGGGACTGAAGCTTTCTTT.

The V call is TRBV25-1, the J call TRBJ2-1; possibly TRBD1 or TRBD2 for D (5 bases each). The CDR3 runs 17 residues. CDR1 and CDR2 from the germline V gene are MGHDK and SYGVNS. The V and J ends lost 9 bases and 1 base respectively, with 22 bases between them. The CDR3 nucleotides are TGTGCCAGGGCCCCGGGGCTCCTCTGCTGGTCCTACAATGAGCAGTTCTTC. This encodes CARAPGLLCWSYNEQFF.

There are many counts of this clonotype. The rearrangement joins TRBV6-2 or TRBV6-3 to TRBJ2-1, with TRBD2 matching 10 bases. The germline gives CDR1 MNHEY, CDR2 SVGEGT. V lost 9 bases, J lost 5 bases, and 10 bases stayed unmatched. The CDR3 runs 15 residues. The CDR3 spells CASVDLLAGDNEQFF. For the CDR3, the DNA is TGTGCCAGTGTGGACCTTCTAGCGGGAGACAATGAGCAGTTCTTC.

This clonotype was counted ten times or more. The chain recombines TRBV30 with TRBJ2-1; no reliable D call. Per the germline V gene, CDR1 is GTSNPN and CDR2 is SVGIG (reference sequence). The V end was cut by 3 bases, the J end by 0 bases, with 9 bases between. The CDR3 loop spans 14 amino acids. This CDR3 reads CAWSPGFSYNEQFF. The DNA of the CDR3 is TGTGCCTGGAGCCCCGGTTTCTCCTACAATGAGCAGTTCTTC.

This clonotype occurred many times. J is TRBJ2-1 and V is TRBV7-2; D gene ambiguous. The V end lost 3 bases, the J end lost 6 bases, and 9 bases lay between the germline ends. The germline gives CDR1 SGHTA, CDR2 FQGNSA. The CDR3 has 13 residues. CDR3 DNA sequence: TGTGCCAGCAGCTTCTCGAGGCTCAATGAGCAGTTCTTC. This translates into CASSFSRLNEQFF.